This is a list of T cell receptor beta chains from one sample in a study of metastatic and nonmetastatic thyroid tumors. TCRdb re-clonotyped the PCR reads through MiXCR. The sample lists tens of thousands of clones; approximately 23% were seen once. Sequencing used tumor tissue. These receptors were obtained from a female donor with papillary thyroid cancer or a benign thyroid nodule (not recorded which). Some clones in this sample may be carry-over from other donors' samples. The CDR3 runs from the conserved cysteine through the conserved F or W. A D gene is named only where the DNA matches it firmly. The size of a clone is reported for some rows only, either as once, few or many, or as a class for expanded clones.

TRBD2 | TRBJ2-3 | NA | TRBV19 | TGTGCCACCCTTTCGGGGGGGTCAGATACGCAGTATTTT | CATLSGGSDTQYF
TRBD1 | TRBJ1-1 | many | TRBV5-4 | TGTGCCAGCAGCGGAAACAGGGGTAGGAGCACTGAAGCTTTCTTT | CASSGNRGRSTEAFF
NA | TRBJ2-1 | many | TRBV20-1 | TGCAGGCTTGGGGGCACATACAATGAGCAGTTCTTC | CRLGGTYNEQFF
NA | TRBJ2-1 | NA | TRBV20-1 | TGCAGTGCTATCCCCCCTAGCGTGCCGTACAATGAGCAGTTCTTC | CSAIPPSVPYNEQFF
TRBD2 | TRBJ2-7 | NA | TRBV6-5 | TGTGCCAGCAGTTACTCGGGAGGGAGCTCCTACGAGCAGTACTTC | CASSYSGGSSYEQYF
NA | TRBJ2-2 | NA | TRBV4-2 | TGTGTCAGCAGCCCTGGGACGGTAAACACCGGGGAGCTGTTTTTT | CVSSPGTVNTGELFF
TRBD1 | TRBJ1-1 | NA | TRBV30 | TGTGCCTGGAGTTATTACGGAGGAGGTGCAGGGGGGGACACTGAAGCTTTCTTT | CAWSYYGGGAGGDTEAFF
NA | TRBJ1-5 | NA | TRBV6-2/TRBV6-3 | TGTGCCAGCAGTTACGACAATTATAGCAATCAGCCCCAGCATTTT | CASSYDNYSNQPQHF
NA | TRBJ1-2 | many | TRBV11-1 | TGTGCCAGTAGTTACGACAGCGACAGTGAGTCCTATGGCTACACCTTC | CASSYDSDSESYGYTF
NA | TRBJ1-1 | NA | TRBV5-1 | TGCGCCAGCAGCGCGACAGTATTGCGGACTGAAGCTTTCTTT | CASSATVLRTEAFF
TRBD1 | TRBJ2-7 | many | TRBV20-1 | TGCAGTGCTAGCTTCGGGACAGGGGGGCTCGAGCAGTACTTC | CSASFGTGGLEQYF
NA | TRBJ2-1 | NA | TRBV20-1 | TGCAGTGCTAGAGGGACTATCGGGGAAATCAATGAGCAGTTCTTC | CSARGTIGEINEQFF
NA | TRBJ2-3 | NA | TRBV6-2/TRBV6-3 | TGTGCCACCCTTGGTAGCACAGATACGCAGTATTTT | CATLGSTDTQYF
NA | TRBJ2-5 | many | TRBV4-1 | TGCGCCAGCAGCCAAGTTCCCCGAGGGGAGGAGACCCAGTACTTC | CASSQVPRGEETQYF
TRBD2 | TRBJ2-4 | few | TRBV5-1 | TGCGCCAGCAGCTTGGATAGCGGGAGGCCGGGTCTTGACATTCAGTACTTC | CASSLDSGRPGLDIQYF
TRBD1 | TRBJ2-7 | NA | TRBV20-1 | TGCAGTGCAAGTACAGGGGGCAGGGGGGACGAGCAGTACTTC | CSASTGGRGDEQYF
NA | TRBJ2-1 | few | TRBV28 | TGTGCCAGCAGTTTATTTAGCCCGAATGAGCAGTTCTTC | CASSLFSPNEQFF
TRBD1 | TRBJ2-7 | NA | TRBV6-1 | TGTGCCAGCAGTGATATACCGGACAGGGCCTCCTACGAGCAGTACTTC | CASSDIPDRASYEQYF
TRBD2 | TRBJ2-3 | NA | TRBV7-3 | TGTGCCAGCAGCTTAATGATCTTAGAGGTAGCGGGGGAAGTAGATACGCAGTATTTT | CASSLMILEVAGEVDTQYF
TRBD2 | TRBJ2-7 | NA | TRBV7-6 | TGTGCCAGCAGCTTAAAGCTTCTAGCGGGAGGGACATACGAGCAGTACTTC | CASSLKLLAGGTYEQYF
NA | TRBJ2-7 | NA | TRBV12-3/TRBV12-4 | TGTGCCAGCAGACCCCGGGACCTCGGGTACGAGCAGTACTTC | CASRPRDLGYEQYF
NA | TRBJ1-2 | NA | TRBV20-1 | TGCAGTGCTAAATCAGGGTTCGGCTATGGCTACACCTTC | CSAKSGFGYGYTF
NA | TRBJ1-3 | many | TRBV4-3 | TGCGCCAGCAGCCAAACCCTTGGGATCTCTGGAAACACCATGTATTTT | CASSQTLGISGNTMYF
NA | TRBJ1-4 | many | TRBV28 | TGTGCCAGCAGTTCCGGCAGGGAACTAGCAACTAATGAAAAACTGTTTTTT | CASSSGRELATNEKLFF
TRBD2 | TRBJ2-3 | many | TRBV3-1 | TGTGCCAGCAGCCAAGTAAGCGGGAGGGCCTATGGCACAGATACGCAGTATTTT | CASSQVSGRAYGTDTQYF
NA | TRBJ2-7 | medium-sized | TRBV30 | TGTGCCTGGAGCCCAATCGACCCCTACGAGCAGTACTTC | CAWSPIDPYEQYF
TRBD1 | TRBJ1-2 | few | TRBV10-3 | TGTGCCATCGAGTCATCAGGGGGCAATAACTATGGCTACACCTTC | CAIESSGGNNYGYTF
NA | TRBJ1-5 | few | TRBV20-1 | TGCAGTGCTAGAGATGGCAGGGAATATCAGCCCCAGCATTTT | CSARDGREYQPQHF
TRBD2 | TRBJ2-7 | few | TRBV12-3/TRBV12-4 | TGTGCCAGCACTGCCGGGACTAGAAGGCACGAGCAGTACTTC | CASTAGTRRHEQYF
NA | TRBJ2-3 | medium-sized | TRBV20-1 | TGCAGTGCTAGGAATAGGGCCTCGCTTAGCACAGATACGCAGTATTTT | CSARNRASLSTDTQYF
NA | TRBJ2-5 | NA | TRBV11-2 | TGTGCCAGCAGCATCGACTGGTATACCCAGTACTTC | CASSIDWYTQYF
NA | TRBJ2-7 | few | TRBV24-1 | TGTGCCACCAGTGATGGGGTCGCTGGCTACGAGCAGTACTTC | CATSDGVAGYEQYF
TRBD1 | TRBJ2-7 | few | TRBV2 | TGTGCCAGCAGTGTTTCAACAGGGGTTGACGAGCAGTACTTC | CASSVSTGVDEQYF
NA | TRBJ2-7 | medium-sized | TRBV2 | TGTGCCAGCAGTGAACTGGGTTCGGGGCAGTACTTC | CASSELGSGQYF
NA | TRBJ1-2 | medium-sized | TRBV12-3/TRBV12-4 | NA | CASSLVGAGAGTF
TRBD1 | TRBJ1-4 | few | TRBV19 | TGTGCCAGTACATGGGGCGGGACAGATAATGAAAAACTGTTTTTT | CASTWGGTDNEKLFF
TRBD1 | TRBJ2-1 | many | TRBV19 | TGTGCCAGTAGTATACCGGGACAGGGGCACAATGAGCAGTTCTTC | CASSIPGQGHNEQFF
TRBD1 | TRBJ2-7 | few | TRBV5-1 | TGCGCCAGCAGCGAGGGACAGGGGACCTACGAGCAGTACTTC | CASSEGQGTYEQYF
NA | TRBJ1-1 | few | TRBV6-5 | TGTGCCAGCAGTTACGGCGGTAACACTGAAGCTTTCTTT | CASSYGGNTEAFF
NA | TRBJ2-1 | few | TRBV13 | TGTGCCAGCAGCTTAGAAGGACAGAGTTACAATGAGCAGTTCTTC | CASSLEGQSYNEQFF
NA | TRBJ1-1 | few | TRBV29-1 | TGCAGCGTTGTCCGGAACACTGAAGCTTTCTTT | CSVVRNTEAFF
NA | TRBJ2-1 | many | TRBV28 | TGTGCCAGCATAGGCTCGGATGGGGATGAGCAGTTCTTC | CASIGSDGDEQFF
NA | TRBJ2-7 | medium-sized | TRBV13 | TGTGCCAGCAGGCTTCAGGGCCCTAAGGACTACGAGCAGTACTTC | CASRLQGPKDYEQYF
TRBD2 | TRBJ2-2 | few | TRBV6-4 | TGTGCCAGCAGTGACCTGTCTAGCGGTAGCCCCGGGGAGCTGTTTTTT | CASSDLSSGSPGELFF
TRBD1 | TRBJ2-2 | once | TRBV4-1 | TGCGCCAGCAGCCAAGTTAGGACAGGGTACACCGGGGAGCTGTTTTTT | CASSQVRTGYTGELFF